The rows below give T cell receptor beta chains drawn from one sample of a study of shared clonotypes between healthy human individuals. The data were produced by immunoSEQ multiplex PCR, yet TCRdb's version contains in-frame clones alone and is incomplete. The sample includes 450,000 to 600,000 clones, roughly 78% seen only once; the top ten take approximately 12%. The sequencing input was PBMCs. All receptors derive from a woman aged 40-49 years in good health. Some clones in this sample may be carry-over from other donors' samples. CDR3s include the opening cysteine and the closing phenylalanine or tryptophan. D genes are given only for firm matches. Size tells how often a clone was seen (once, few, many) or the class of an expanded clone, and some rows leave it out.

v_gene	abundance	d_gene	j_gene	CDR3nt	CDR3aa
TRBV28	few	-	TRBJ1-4	TGTGCCAGCAGGAAGGGGAATGAAAAACTGTTTTTT	CASRKGNEKLFF
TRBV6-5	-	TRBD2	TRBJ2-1	TGTGCCAGCAGTACGACTAGCTGGGGGGAGCAGTTCTTC	CASSTTSWGEQFF
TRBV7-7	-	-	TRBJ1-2	TGTGCTAGCAGCTCCCCTAACTATGGCTACACCTTC	CASSSPNYGYTF
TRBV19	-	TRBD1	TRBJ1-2	TGTGCCAGTAGTACCCAGACAGGGGGCCTTGGCGGCTACACCTTC	CASSTQTGGLGGYTF
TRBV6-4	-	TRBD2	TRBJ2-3	TGTGCCAGCAGTGCCTCAGCGGGAGGGCCTACAGATACGCAGTATTTT	CASSASAGGPTDTQYF
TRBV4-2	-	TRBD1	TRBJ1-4	TGTGCCAGCAGCGGGACAGGGGCGTTTCTTTATGAAAAACTGTTTTTT	CASSGTGAFLYEKLFF
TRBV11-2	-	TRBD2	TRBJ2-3	TGTGCCAGCAGCCCAGGTTGGGCGGGAGAGACAGATACGCAGTATTTT	CASSPGWAGETDTQYF
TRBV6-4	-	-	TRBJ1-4	TGTGCCAGCCCCGCCGGGATCTCTGAAAAACTGTTTTTT	CASPAGISEKLFF
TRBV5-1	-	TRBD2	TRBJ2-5	TGCGCCAGCACGCCGACTAGCGGGAGCCAAGAGACCCAGTACTTC	CASTPTSGSQETQYF
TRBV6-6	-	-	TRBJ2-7	TGTGCCAGCAGTTACTCCCTGTCTACCTCCTACGAGCAGTACTTC	CASSYSLSTSYEQYF
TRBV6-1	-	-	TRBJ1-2	TGTGCCAGCAGTGAGCACATTAACTATGGCTACACCTTC	CASSEHINYGYTF
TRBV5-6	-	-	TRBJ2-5	TGTGCCAGCAGCCAACAATGGGCGGGTCCCGGAGAGACCCAGTACTTC	CASSQQWAGPGETQYF
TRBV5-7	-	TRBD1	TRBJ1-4	TGTGCCAGCAGCTCCGGGACAGGGGGCGCGTGTTGGGAAAAACTGTTTTTT	CASSSGTGGACWEKLFF
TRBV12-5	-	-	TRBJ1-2	TGTGCTAGTATTGGGAGTAACTATGGCTACACCTTC	CASIGSNYGYTF
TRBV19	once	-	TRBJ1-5	TGTGCCAGTAGTATAGAACTGGGTCTTCCGAATTTT	CASSIELGLPNF
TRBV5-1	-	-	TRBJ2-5	TGCGCCAGCAGCCCAAGGGATGCGGGCCCCAGGACCCAGTACTTC	CASSPRDAGPRTQYF
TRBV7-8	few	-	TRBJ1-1	TGTGCCAGCAGCCGCATACCGGGGGCTGAAGCTTTCTTT	CASSRIPGAEAFF
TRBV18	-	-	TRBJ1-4	TGTGCCAGCTCACATCCCGGACCGGGGCCCGAAAAACTGTTTTTT	CASSHPGPGPEKLFF
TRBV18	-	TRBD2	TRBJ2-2	TGTGCCAGCTCACCTGGACTAGCGGAGAACACCGGGGAGCTGTTTTTT	CASSPGLAENTGELFF
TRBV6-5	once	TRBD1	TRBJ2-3	TGTGCCAGCAGTTACTCAGGACAGGGGGGCACAGATACGCAGTATTTT	CASSYSGQGGTDTQYF
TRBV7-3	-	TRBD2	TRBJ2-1	TGTGCCAGCAGCTTAAATAGCGGGAGGGCCGGGGATGAGCAGTTCTTC	CASSLNSGRAGDEQFF